This TCR beta chain was profiled in a study of sequential checkpoint blockade in melanoma. This sample's treatment: randomized to nivolumab then ipilimumab (arm A) or the reverse (arm B). From thawed PBMCs, live CD3+CD8+ cells negative for CD19 and CD56 were sorted. The method was immunoSEQ multiplex PCR; TCRdb's version includes in-frame clones alone and lacks a portion of them. This table holds over 25,000 clones, 82% found once. The CDR3 consists of 14 residues. CDR1 is SEHNR, CDR2 FQNEAQ, per germline (reference sequence). V lost 1 base, J lost 5 bases, and 11 bases lay in between. The V and J genes are TRBV7-9 and TRBJ1-2; TRBD1 is a possible D gene (5 bases). The sequence was collected from a human donor with melanoma. Sequenced here: CD8+ T cells sorted from blood (inferred from file names), sampled from a patient given nivolumab and ipilimumab in sequence. For the CDR3, the DNA is TGTGCCAGCAGCTTAGGACTGGGGCCATATGGCTACACCTTC. Encoded protein: CASSLGLGPYGYTF.